This TCR beta chain was captured by sequencing in a study of T cell repertoires in cytomegalovirus infection. Across the whole study: Recently described HLA-C-restricted plus well-studied HLA-B-restricted CMV epitopes were used.

One entry per CDR3 protein results from TCRdb running MiXCR on the reads. The table includes fewer than 850,000 distinct CDR3 sequences, roughly 29% detected once. Study results and caveats: Identification of carriers of CMV plus the relevant HLA was performed using cumulative public TCR beta family frequency. The ex vivo response was dominated by HLA-C-restricted CMV-specific TCR beta clonotypes.

Losses at the gene ends were 4 bases for V and 8 bases for J; bases not matched to a gene: 15. The CDR3 loop spans 17 amino acids. CDR1 SGHKS and CDR2 YYEKEE come from the germline V gene (reference sequence). A word on this clonotype: Its specificity is unknown.

The rearrangement joins TRBV5-5 to TRBJ2-2; 9 bases line up with TRBD2. The clonotype was recovered from a human donor in good health (CMV status not recorded). Some clones in this sample may be carry-over from other donors' samples. This specimen was cultured CD8+ T cells from PBMCs, taken from culture after CMV antigen stimulation. CDR3 DNA: TGTGCCAGCAGCCCCACCGGGACTAGCCATACACGAGGGGAGCTGTTTTTT. Its translation is CASSPTGTSHTRGELFF.